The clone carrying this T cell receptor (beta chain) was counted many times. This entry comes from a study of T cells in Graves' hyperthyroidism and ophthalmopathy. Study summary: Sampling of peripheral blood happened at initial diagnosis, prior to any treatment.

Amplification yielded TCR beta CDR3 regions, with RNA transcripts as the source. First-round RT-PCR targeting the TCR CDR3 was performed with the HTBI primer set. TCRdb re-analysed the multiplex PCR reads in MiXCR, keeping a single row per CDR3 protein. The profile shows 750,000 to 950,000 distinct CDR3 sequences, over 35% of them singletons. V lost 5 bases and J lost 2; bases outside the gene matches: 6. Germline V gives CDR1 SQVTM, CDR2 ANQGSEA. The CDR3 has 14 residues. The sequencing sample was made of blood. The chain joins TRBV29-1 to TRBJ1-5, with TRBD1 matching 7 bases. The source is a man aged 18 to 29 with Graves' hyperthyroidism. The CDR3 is CSVLTGEGNQPQHF. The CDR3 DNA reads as TGCAGCGTTCTCACAGGGGAGGGCAATCAGCCCCAGCATTTT. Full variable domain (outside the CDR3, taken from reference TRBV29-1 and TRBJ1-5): SAVISQKPSRDICQRGTSLTIQCQVDSQVTMMFWYRQQPGQSLTLIATANQGSEATYESGFVIDKFPISRPNLTFSTLTVSNMSPEDSSIYLCSVLTGEGNQPQHFGDGTRLSIL.